This TCR beta chain is from a study of blood T cell repertoires in COVID-19. For the study at large: Researchers got acute and convalescent COVID-19 samples from the United States, Italy and Spain.

In its sample, this clone was seen a few times. The protocol was immunoSEQ multiplex PCR, while the TCRdb copy is restricted to in-frame clones and leaves out a portion. The sample includes 140,000 or so clones, about 85% of them seen just once. V was clipped by 5 bases and J by 4 bases; unmatched bases: 8. From germline, CDR1 is MNHEY and CDR2 SVGAGI. The CDR3 runs 15 residues. This clonotype was sampled from a human donor with COVID-19, enrolled during active disease. The donor label of this sample is uncertain. V usage is TRBV6-5 and J usage is TRBJ1-2; 9 bases match TRBD1. The source material was peripheral blood. The DNA of the CDR3 is TGTGCCAGCAGTCAACGACAGGGGGGGTCCTATGGCTACACCTTC. Protein sequence: CASSQRQGGSYGYTF.